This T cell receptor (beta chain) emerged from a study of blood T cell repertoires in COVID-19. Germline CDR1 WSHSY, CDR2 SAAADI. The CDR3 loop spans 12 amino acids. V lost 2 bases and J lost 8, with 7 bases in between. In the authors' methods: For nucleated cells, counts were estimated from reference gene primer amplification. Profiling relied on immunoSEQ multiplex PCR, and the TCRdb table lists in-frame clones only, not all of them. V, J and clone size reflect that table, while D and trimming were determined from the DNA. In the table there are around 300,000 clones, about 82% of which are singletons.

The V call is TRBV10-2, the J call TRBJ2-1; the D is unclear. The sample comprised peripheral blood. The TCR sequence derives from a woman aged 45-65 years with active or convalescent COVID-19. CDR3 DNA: TGCGCCAGCAGTGAGCTTCGCGATGAGCAGTTCTTC. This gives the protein CASSELRDEQFF.